The clone carrying this T cell receptor beta chain was seen a few times. Its specificity is unknown. Germline V gene lookup returns CDR1 SEHNR and CDR2 FQNEAQ (reference sequence). The CDR3 runs 16 residues. Deletions cut 7 bases from V and 1 base from J, with 16 bases between. The data stem from a study of T-cell memory formation after mild COVID-19. Study-wide context: The two donors had largely donor-specific TCR clusters. Findings and limits, study-wide: Nothing confirmed that second-wave clones peaking on day 37 were specific for SARS-CoV-2. Within pre-infection memory, some responding clones were found, suggesting cross-reactive memory joined.

TCRdb recomputed calls from the 5' RACE reads with MiXCR, one row per CDR3 protein. This table has hundreds of thousands of distinct CDR3 sequences, 16% appearing once. The sequencing input was PBMCs or a T cell subset sorted from them (not recorded which). The gene calls are TRBV7-9 and TRBJ2-2; no firm D call. The receptor was derived from a man aged 18-30 years who had mild COVID-19 (a few samples of this study predate the infection). Cell type and time point are not known. The CDR3 DNA reads TGTGCCAGCAACTCCAACCGGCGGAAGAACACCGGGGAGCTGTTTTTT. Translation: CASNSNRRKNTGELFF.